Below are 8 T cell receptor beta chains sequenced from a single sample in a study of cytomegalovirus exposure and HLA in healthy donors. The PCR contained 60 Vbeta and 13 Jbeta primers. The protocol was immunoSEQ multiplex PCR, while the TCRdb copy is restricted to in-frame clones and leaves out a portion. The sample has fewer than 250,000 clones, under 90% seen once; the top ten hold over 1%. The material sequenced was PBMCs. These receptors originate from a human donor in good health.

This sequence joins TRBV27 and TRBJ2-7; tentative D call: TRBD1 (6 bases). The CDR3 consists of 16 residues. CDR1 and CDR2 from the germline V gene are MNHEY and SMNVEV (reference sequence). Trimming pared 7 bases from V and 7 bases from J, leaving 26 bases between. The CDR3 bases are TGTGCCAGCAAACGAATCATTTACGGGTCCCAGGGGGAGCAGTACTTC. Translated, it gives CASKRIIYGSQGEQYF.

This rearrangement joins TRBV11-2 to TRBJ2-3; a weak D match, TRBD2 (6 bases). The CDR3 loop spans 15 amino acids. V was cut by 1 base and J by 2 bases, with 10 bases left in between. In germline, CDR1 is SGHAT, CDR2 FQNNGV. CDR3 protein: CASSLAGGTTDTQYF. CDR3 coding DNA: TGTGCCAGCAGCTTAGCTGGCGGGACCACAGATACGCAGTATTTT.

The chain uses TRBV10-3 and TRBJ2-5; possibly TRBD2 for D (6 bases). The CDR3 totals 13 residues. The V end lost 4 bases, the J end lost 2 bases, and 8 bases lay between the germline ends. Per germline, CDR1 ENHRY and CDR2 SYGVKD. The CDR3 sequence: CAISVAEQETQYF. The CDR3 DNA sequence: TGTGCCATCAGTGTAGCGGAGCAAGAGACCCAGTACTTC.

The chain is built from TRBV11-2 and TRBJ2-7; 12 bases line up with TRBD2. CDR1 SGHAT and CDR2 FQNNGV come from the germline V gene. J gave up 10 bases and V 8 bases, and 18 bases lay outside the gene matches. This CDR3 has 16 residues. The CDR3 DNA reads TGTGCCAGCTGCCATTCGGGGGGCACACTAGCGGGAGGTCAGTACTTC. Its translation: CASCHSGGTLAGGQYF.

This chain links TRBV27 with TRBJ2-6; D gene unclear. Germline-derived CDR1 and CDR2 are MNHEY and SMNVEV (reference sequence). V was trimmed by 0 bases and J by 0 bases, leaving 15 bases between them. The CDR3 is made up of 19 amino acids. The CDR3: CASSLSERIQSSGANVLTF. DNA of the CDR3: TGTGCCAGCAGTTTATCGGAGAGGATCCAAAGCTCTGGGGCCAACGTCCTGACTTTC. The full variable domain, its missing parts supplied by reference TRBV27 and TRBJ2-6, is EAQVTQNPRYLITVTGKKLTVTCSQNMNHEYMSWYRQDPGLGLRQIYYSMNVEVTDKGDVPEGYKVSRKEKRNFPLILESPSPNQTSLYFCASSLSERIQSSGANVLTFGAGSRLTVL.

Details on this clone: One end of the junction fails to match germline, which may point to a read error. The V gene is TRBV7-9, the J gene TRBJ2-1, with TRBD2 matching 11 bases. This CDR3 has 15 amino acids. Germline CDR1 SEHNR, CDR2 FQNEAQ (reference sequence). CDR3 nucleotides: TGTTCCAGCAGCTTAGGCCTAGCGGGAGGCAATGAGCAGTTCTTC. Encoded protein: CSSSLGLAGGNEQFF.

A word on this clone: The same CDR3 can be traced to other DNA sequences in this sample. The J gene is TRBJ1-2, the V gene TRBV10-3, with TRBD1 identical over 9 bases. This CDR3 is built from 13 residues. V lost 4 bases and J lost 4; bases outside the gene matches: 1. Germline CDR1 and CDR2: ENHRY and SYGVKD. CDR3 sequence: CAISGGQGYGYTF. The CDR3 DNA is TGTGCCATCAGTGGGGGACAGGGCTATGGCTACACCTTC.

This rearrangement joins TRBV7-9 to TRBJ1-1; TRBD1 aligns across 8 bases. The V and J ends lost 4 bases and 0 bases, in that order; junction bases with no gene match: 7. This CDR3 has 16 residues. Germline V gives CDR1 SEHNR, CDR2 FQNEAQ (reference sequence). CDR3 bases: TGTGCCAGCAGCTCACCAGGGGGCTGGTTGAACACTGAAGCTTTCTTT. Protein product: CASSSPGGWLNTEAFF.